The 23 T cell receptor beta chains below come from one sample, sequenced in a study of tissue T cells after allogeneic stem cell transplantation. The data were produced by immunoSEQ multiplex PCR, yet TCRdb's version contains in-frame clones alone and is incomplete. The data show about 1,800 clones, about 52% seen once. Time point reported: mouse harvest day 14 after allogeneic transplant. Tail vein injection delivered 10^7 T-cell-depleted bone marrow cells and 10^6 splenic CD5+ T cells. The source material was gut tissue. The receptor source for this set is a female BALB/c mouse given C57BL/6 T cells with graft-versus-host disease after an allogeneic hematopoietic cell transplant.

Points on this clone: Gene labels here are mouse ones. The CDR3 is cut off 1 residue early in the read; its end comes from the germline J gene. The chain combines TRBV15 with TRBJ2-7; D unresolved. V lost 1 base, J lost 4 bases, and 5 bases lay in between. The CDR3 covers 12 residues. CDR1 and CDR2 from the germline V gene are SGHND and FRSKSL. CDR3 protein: CASSLGGYEQYF. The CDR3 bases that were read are TGTGCCAGCAGTTTAGGAGGGTATGAACAGTAC.

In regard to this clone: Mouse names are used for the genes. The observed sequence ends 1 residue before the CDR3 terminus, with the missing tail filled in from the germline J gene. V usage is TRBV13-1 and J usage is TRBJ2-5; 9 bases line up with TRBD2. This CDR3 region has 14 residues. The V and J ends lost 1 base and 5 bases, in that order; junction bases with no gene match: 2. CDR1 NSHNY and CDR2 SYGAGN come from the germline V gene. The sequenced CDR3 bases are TGTGCCAGCAGTGATCTGGACTGGGGAGACACCCAGTAC. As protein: CASSDLDWGDTQY. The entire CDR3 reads CASSDLDWGDTQYF.

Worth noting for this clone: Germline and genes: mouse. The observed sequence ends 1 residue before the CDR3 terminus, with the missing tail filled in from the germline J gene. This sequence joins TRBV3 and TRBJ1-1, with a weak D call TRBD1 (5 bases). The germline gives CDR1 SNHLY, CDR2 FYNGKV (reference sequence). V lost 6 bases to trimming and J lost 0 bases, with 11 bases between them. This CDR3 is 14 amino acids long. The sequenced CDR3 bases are TGTGCCAGCAGAGCGACAGCTGCAAACACAGAAGTCTTC. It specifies CASRATAANTEVF. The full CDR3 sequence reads CASRATAANTEVFF.

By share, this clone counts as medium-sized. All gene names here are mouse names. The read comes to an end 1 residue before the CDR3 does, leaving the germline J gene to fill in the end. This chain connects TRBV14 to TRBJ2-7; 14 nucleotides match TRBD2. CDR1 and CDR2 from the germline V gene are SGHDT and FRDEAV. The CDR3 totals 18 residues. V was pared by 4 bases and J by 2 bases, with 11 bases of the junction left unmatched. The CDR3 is CASSPSGTGGARTYEQYF. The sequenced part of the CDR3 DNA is TGTGCCAGCAGTCCCTCCGGGACTGGGGGGGCAAGGACCTATGAACAGTAC.

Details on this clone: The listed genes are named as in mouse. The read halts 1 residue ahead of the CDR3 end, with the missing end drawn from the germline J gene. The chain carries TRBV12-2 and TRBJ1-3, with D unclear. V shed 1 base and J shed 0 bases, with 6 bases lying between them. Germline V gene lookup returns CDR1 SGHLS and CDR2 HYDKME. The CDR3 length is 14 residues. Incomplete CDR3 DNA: TGTGCCAGCTCTCTACGGAATTCTGGAAATACGCTCTAT. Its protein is CASSLRNSGNTLY. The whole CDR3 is CASSLRNSGNTLYF.

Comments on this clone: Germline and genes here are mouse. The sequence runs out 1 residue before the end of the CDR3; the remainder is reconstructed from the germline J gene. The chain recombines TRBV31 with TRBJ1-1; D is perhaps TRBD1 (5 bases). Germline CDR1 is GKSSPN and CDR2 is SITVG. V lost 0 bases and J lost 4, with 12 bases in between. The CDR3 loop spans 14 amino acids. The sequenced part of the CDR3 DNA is TGTGCCTGGAGTCTAGAGGGCGGGGGCACAGAAGTCTTC. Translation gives CAWSLEGGGTEVF. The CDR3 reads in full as CAWSLEGGGTEVFF.

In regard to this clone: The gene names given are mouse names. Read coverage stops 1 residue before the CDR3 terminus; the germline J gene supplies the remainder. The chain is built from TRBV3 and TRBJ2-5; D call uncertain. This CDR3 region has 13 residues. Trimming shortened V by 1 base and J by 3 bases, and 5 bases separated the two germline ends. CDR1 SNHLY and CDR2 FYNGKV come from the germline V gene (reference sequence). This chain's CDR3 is CASSLGRQDTQYF. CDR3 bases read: TGTGCCAGCAGCTTAGGCAGACAAGACACCCAGTAC.

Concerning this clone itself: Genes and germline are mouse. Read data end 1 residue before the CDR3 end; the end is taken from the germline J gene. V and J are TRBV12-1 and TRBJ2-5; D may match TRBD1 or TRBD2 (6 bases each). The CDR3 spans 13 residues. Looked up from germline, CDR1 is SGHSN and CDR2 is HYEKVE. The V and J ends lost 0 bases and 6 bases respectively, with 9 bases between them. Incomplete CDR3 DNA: TGTGCCAGCTCTCTCGGGGGCGGGGACACCCAGTAC. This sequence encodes CASSLGGGDTQY. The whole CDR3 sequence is CASSLGGGDTQYF.

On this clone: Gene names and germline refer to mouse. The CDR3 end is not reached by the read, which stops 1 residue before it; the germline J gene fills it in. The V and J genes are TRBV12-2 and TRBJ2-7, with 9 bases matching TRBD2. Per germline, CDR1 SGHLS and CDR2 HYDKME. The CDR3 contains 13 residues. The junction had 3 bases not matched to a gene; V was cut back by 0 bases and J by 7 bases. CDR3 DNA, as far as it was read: TGTGCCAGCTCTCTCGACTGGGGGTGGGAACAGTAC. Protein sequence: CASSLDWGWEQY. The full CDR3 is CASSLDWGWEQYF.

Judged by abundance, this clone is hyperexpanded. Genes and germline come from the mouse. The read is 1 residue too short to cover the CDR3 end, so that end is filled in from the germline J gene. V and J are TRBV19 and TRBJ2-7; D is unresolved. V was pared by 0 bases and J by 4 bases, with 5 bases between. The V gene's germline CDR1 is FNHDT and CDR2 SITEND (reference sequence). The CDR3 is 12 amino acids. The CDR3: CASSIGNYEQYF. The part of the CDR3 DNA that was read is TGTGCCAGCAGTATAGGCAATTATGAACAGTAC.

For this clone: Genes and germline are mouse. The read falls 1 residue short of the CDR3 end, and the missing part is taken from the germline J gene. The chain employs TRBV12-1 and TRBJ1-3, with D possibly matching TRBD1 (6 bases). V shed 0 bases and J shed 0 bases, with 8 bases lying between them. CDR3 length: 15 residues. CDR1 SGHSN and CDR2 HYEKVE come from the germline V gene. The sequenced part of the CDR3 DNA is TGTGCCAGCTCTCTCGGGACAATTTCTGGAAATACGCTCTAT. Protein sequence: CASSLGTISGNTLY. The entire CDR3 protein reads CASSLGTISGNTLYF.

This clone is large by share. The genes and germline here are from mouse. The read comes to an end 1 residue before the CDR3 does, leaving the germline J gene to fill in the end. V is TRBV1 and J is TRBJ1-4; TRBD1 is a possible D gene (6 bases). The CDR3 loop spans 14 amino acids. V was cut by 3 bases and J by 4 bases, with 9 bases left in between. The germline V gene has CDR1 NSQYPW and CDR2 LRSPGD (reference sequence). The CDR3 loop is CTCSAGTNNERLFF. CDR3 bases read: TGCACCTGCAGTGCGGGGACAAACAACGAAAGATTATTT.

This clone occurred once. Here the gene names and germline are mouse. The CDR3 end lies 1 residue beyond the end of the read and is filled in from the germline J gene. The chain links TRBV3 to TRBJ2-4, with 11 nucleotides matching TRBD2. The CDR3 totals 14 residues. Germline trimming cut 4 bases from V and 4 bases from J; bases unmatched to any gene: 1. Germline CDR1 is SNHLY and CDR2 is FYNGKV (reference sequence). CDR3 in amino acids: CASSSGLGENTLYF. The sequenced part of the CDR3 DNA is TGTGCCAGCAGCTCGGGACTGGGGGAAAACACCTTGTAC. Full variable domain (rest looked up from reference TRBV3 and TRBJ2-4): GPKVLQIPSHQIIDMGQMVTLNCDPVSNHLYFYWYKQILGQQMEFLVNFYNGKVMEKSKLFKDQFSVERPDGSYFTLKIQPTALEDSAVYFCASSSGLGENTLYFGAGTRLSVL.

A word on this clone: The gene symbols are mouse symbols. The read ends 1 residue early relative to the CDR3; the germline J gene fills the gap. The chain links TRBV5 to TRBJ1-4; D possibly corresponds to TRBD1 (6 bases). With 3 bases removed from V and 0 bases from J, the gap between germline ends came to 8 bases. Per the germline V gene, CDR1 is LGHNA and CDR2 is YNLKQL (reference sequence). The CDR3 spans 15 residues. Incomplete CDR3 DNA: TGTGCCAGCAGCCACACAGGGTTTTCCAACGAAAGATTATTT. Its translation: CASSHTGFSNERLF. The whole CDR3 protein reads CASSHTGFSNERLFF.

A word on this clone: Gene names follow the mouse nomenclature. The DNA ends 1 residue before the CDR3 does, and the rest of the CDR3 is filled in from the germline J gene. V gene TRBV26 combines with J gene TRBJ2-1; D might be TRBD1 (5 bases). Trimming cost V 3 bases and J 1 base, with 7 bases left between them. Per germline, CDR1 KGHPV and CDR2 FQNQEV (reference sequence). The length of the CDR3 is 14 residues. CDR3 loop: CASSLEGNYAEQFF. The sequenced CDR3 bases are TGTGCCAGCAGTCTCGAGGGGAACTATGCTGAGCAGTTC.

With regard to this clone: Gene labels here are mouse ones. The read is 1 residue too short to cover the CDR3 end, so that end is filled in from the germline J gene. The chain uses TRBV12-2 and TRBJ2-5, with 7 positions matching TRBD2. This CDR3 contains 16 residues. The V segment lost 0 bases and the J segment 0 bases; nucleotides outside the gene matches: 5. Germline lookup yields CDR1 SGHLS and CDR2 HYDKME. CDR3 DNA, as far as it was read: TGTGCCAGCTCTCTCGGCTGGGGGTTTAACCAAGACACCCAGTAC. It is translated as CASSLGWGFNQDTQY. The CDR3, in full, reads CASSLGWGFNQDTQYF.

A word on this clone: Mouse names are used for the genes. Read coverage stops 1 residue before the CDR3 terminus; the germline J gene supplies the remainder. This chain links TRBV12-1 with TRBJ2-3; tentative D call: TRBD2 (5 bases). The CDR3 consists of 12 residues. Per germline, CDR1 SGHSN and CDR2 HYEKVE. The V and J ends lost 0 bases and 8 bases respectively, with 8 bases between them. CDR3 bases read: TGTGCCAGCTCTCTCGCTGGGAGAACGCTGTAT. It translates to CASSLAGRTLY. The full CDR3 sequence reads CASSLAGRTLYF.

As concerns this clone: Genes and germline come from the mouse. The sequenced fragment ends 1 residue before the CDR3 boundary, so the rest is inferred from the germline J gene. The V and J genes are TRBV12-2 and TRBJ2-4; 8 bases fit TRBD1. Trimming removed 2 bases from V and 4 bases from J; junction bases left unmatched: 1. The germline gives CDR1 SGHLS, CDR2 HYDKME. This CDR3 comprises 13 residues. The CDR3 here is CASSHRGENTLYF. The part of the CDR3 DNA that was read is TGTGCCAGCTCTCACAGGGGGGAAAACACCTTGTAC. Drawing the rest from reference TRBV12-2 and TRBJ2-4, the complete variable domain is NSGVVQSPRYIIKGKGERSILKCIPISGHLSVAWYQQTQGQELKFFIQHYDKMERDKGNLPSRFSVQQFDDYHSEMNMSALELEDSAVYFCASSHRGENTLYFGAGTRLSVL.

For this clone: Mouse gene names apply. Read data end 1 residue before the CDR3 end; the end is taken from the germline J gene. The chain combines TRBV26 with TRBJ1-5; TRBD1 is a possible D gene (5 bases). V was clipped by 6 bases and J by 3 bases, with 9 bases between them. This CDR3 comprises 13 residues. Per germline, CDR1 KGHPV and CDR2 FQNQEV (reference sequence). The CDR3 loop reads CASRRTFNQAPLF. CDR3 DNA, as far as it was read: TGTGCCAGCAGGAGGACATTCAACCAGGCTCCGCTT. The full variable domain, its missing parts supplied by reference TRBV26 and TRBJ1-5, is NSKVIQTPRYLVKGQGQKAKMRCIPEKGHPVVFWYQQNKNNEFKFLINFQNQEVLQQIDMTEKRFSAECPSNSPCSLEIQSSEAGDSALYLCASRRTFNQAPLFGEGTRLSVL.

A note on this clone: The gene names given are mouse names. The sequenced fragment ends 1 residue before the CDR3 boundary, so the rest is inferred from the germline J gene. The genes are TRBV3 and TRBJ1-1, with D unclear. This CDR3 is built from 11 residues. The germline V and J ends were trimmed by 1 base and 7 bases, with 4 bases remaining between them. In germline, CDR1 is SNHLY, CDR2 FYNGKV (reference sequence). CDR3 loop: CASSLGGEVFF. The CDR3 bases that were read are TGTGCCAGCAGCTTAGGGGGAGAAGTCTTC.

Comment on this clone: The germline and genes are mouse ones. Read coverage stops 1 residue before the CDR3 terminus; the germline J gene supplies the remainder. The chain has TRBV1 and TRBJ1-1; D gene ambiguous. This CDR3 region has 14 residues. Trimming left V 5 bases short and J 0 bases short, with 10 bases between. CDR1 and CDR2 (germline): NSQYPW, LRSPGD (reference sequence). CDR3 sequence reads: CTCSSRQANTEVFF. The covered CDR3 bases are TGCACCTGCAGTTCCCGACAAGCAAACACAGAAGTCTTC.

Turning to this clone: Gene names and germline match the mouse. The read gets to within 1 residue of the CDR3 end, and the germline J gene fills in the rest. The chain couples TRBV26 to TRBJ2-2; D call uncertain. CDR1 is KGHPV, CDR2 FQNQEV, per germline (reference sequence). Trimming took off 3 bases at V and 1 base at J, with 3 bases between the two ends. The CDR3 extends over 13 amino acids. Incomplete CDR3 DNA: TGTGCCAGCAGTCTTGGAAACACCGGGCAGCTCTAC. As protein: CASSLGNTGQLY. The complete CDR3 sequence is CASSLGNTGQLYF.

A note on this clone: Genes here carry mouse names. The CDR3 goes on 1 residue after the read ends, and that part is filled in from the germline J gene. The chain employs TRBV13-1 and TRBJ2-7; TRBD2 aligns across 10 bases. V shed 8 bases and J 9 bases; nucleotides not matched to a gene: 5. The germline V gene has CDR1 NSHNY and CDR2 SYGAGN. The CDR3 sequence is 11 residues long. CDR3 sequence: CARDWGRGQYF. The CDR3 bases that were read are TGTGCCAGGGACTGGGGGAGGGGACAGTAC.